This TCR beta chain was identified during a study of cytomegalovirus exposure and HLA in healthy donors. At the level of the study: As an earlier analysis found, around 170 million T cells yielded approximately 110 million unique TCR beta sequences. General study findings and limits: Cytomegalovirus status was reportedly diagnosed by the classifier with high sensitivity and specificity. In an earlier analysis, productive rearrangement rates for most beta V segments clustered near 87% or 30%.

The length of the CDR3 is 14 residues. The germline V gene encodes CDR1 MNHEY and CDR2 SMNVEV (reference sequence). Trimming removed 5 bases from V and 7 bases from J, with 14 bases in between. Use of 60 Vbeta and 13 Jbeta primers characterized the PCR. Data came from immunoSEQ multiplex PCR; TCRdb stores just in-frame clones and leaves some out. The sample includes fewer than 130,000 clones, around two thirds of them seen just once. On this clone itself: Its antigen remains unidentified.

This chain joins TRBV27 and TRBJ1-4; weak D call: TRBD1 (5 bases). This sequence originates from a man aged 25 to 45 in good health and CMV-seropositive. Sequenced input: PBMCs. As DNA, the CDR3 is TGTGCCAGCAGTCCCCTAGGACATGTTGAAAAACTGTTTTTT. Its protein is CASSPLGHVEKLFF.